This T cell receptor beta chain was recorded in a study of T cell changes during pregnancy in multiple sclerosis. This CDR3 has 14 residues. Trimming stripped 6 bases from V and 6 bases from J, with 16 bases between. From germline, CDR1 is MNHNY and CDR2 SVGAGI (reference sequence). Sequenced by immunoSEQ multiplex PCR; TCRdb stores in-frame clones only, minus some. The sample has about 61,000 clones; 80% to 90% are singletons. The TCR comes from a female donor in good health, enrolled as a control in a pregnancy study. The sequencing used peripheral blood, collected in the first trimester of pregnancy. This sequence joins TRBV6-6 and TRBJ2-3; a weak D match, TRBD2 (6 bases). CDR3 sequence reads: CASRNGGDGDTQYF. DNA of the CDR3: TGTGCCAGCAGGAATGGAGGGGATGGGGATACGCAGTATTTT.